The rows below give T cell receptor beta chains drawn from one sample of a study of control samples from healthy donors and cancer patients. Profiling relied on immunoSEQ multiplex PCR, and the TCRdb table lists in-frame clones only, not all of them. The sample includes 160,000 or so clones, around 90% of them seen just once. Sequenced: blood. These receptor sequences come from a woman younger than 45 in good health. CDR3s include the opening cysteine and the closing phenylalanine or tryptophan. A D gene is named only where the DNA matches it firmly. Expanded clones are given a class, and other clones once, few, many or no size at all.

cdr3_aa: CASSPTSGRSSYNEQFF; cdr3_nt: TGTGCCAGCAGCCCCACTAGCGGGAGGAGCTCCTACAATGAGCAGTTCTTC; v_call: TRBV5-4; clone_size: .; d_call: TRBD2; j_call: TRBJ2-1
cdr3_aa: CATSRRTSGTDEQFF; cdr3_nt: TGTGCCACCAGCAGAAGGACTAGCGGGACAGATGAGCAGTTCTTC; v_call: TRBV15; clone_size: .; d_call: TRBD2; j_call: TRBJ2-1
cdr3_aa: CSAKALATNEKLFF; cdr3_nt: TGCAGCGCCAAGGCTCTCGCAACTAATGAAAAACTGTTTTTT; v_call: TRBV29-1; clone_size: .; d_call: .; j_call: TRBJ1-4
cdr3_aa: CASSPPRTVRTREKLFF; cdr3_nt: TGTGCCAGCTCACCACCGAGGACAGTGAGAACCAGAGAAAAACTGTTTTTT; v_call: TRBV18; clone_size: once; d_call: .; j_call: TRBJ1-4
cdr3_aa: CASSSRTSWPYEQYF; cdr3_nt: TGTGCCAGCAGCTCCCGGACTAGCTGGCCCTACGAGCAGTACTTC; v_call: TRBV7-3; clone_size: .; d_call: TRBD2; j_call: TRBJ2-7
cdr3_aa: CASSLLAGNTGELFF; cdr3_nt: TGCGCCAGCAGCTTATTAGCGGGGAACACCGGGGAGCTGTTTTTT; v_call: TRBV5-1; clone_size: once; d_call: TRBD2; j_call: TRBJ2-2
cdr3_aa: CASSDPTGVQGAGNTIYF; cdr3_nt: TGTGCCAGCAGTGACCCAACGGGCGTACAGGGAGCTGGAAACACCATATATTTT; v_call: TRBV6-4; clone_size: .; d_call: .; j_call: TRBJ1-3
cdr3_aa: CASSQAGKYF; cdr3_nt: TGTGCCAGCAGCCAAGCAGGGAAGTACTTC; v_call: TRBV3-1/TRBV3-2; clone_size: .; d_call: .; j_call: TRBJ2-7
cdr3_aa: CATMQGPGELFF; cdr3_nt: TGTGCCACAATGCAGGGTCCCGGGGAGCTGTTTTTT; v_call: TRBV6-5; clone_size: .; d_call: .; j_call: TRBJ2-2
cdr3_aa: CASRRRSGTSIYNEQFF; cdr3_nt: TGTGCCAGTAGGAGGAGAAGCGGGACTAGCATCTACAATGAGCAGTTCTTC; v_call: TRBV19; clone_size: .; d_call: TRBD2; j_call: TRBJ2-1
cdr3_aa: CASNPGPGISYEQYF; cdr3_nt: TGTGCCAGTAATCCTGGACCGGGAATATCCTACGAGCAGTACTTC; v_call: TRBV19; clone_size: .; d_call: .; j_call: TRBJ2-7
cdr3_aa: CASESVPLSRELFF; cdr3_nt: TGTGCCAGTGAGTCGGTACCCTTATCGAGGGAGCTGTTTTTT; v_call: TRBV19; clone_size: .; d_call: .; j_call: TRBJ2-2
cdr3_aa: CASSDSGFAHEQFF; cdr3_nt: TGTGCCAGCAGTGACTCGGGTTTCGCCCATGAGCAGTTCTTC; v_call: TRBV6-4; clone_size: .; d_call: .; j_call: TRBJ2-1
cdr3_aa: CASSLLAGGGYEQYF; cdr3_nt: TGTGCCAGCAGCCTTCTAGCGGGAGGAGGTTACGAGCAGTACTTC; v_call: TRBV3-1/TRBV3-2; clone_size: .; d_call: TRBD2; j_call: TRBJ2-7
cdr3_aa: CATNARSNQPQHF; cdr3_nt: TGTGCCACCAATGCGCGGAGCAATCAGCCCCAGCATTTT; v_call: TRBV28; clone_size: .; d_call: .; j_call: TRBJ1-5
cdr3_aa: CAISVTGTGELFF; cdr3_nt: TGTGCCATCAGTGTAACAGGCACCGGGGAGCTGTTTTTT; v_call: TRBV10-3; clone_size: .; d_call: .; j_call: TRBJ2-2
cdr3_aa: CASSPWGENEKLFF; cdr3_nt: TGTGCCAGCAGCCCCTGGGGAGAGAATGAAAAACTGTTTTTT; v_call: TRBV25-1; clone_size: .; d_call: .; j_call: TRBJ1-4
cdr3_aa: CASSPAGWGTEAFF; cdr3_nt: TGTGCCAGCAGCCCTGCGGGGTGGGGAACTGAAGCTTTCTTT; v_call: TRBV5-8; clone_size: .; d_call: .; j_call: TRBJ1-1
cdr3_aa: CASSENTGSDEQFF; cdr3_nt: TGTGCCAGCAGTGAAAACACAGGGTCGGATGAGCAGTTCTTC; v_call: TRBV6-4; clone_size: .; d_call: .; j_call: TRBJ2-1
cdr3_aa: CASSSPRTGGYEQYF; cdr3_nt: TGTGCCAGCAGTTCCCCCCGGACAGGGGGCTACGAGCAGTACTTC; v_call: TRBV27; clone_size: .; d_call: TRBD1; j_call: TRBJ2-7
cdr3_aa: CAISELAGRETQYF; cdr3_nt: TGTGCCATCAGTGAGTTGGCAGGCCGAGAGACCCAGTACTTC; v_call: TRBV10-3; clone_size: .; d_call: .; j_call: TRBJ2-5
cdr3_aa: CATSETNTGELFF; cdr3_nt: TGTGCCACCAGTGAAACGAACACCGGGGAGCTGTTTTTT; v_call: TRBV24-1; clone_size: .; d_call: .; j_call: TRBJ2-2
cdr3_aa: CASSKVATVVDEQFF; cdr3_nt: TGTGCCAGCAGCAAAGTCGCTACTGTGGTCGATGAGCAGTTCTTC; v_call: TRBV21-1; clone_size: .; d_call: .; j_call: TRBJ2-1
cdr3_aa: CASSRSGNQPQHF; cdr3_nt: TGTGCCAGTAGTAGGTCCGGCAATCAGCCCCAGCATTTT; v_call: TRBV19; clone_size: .; d_call: .; j_call: TRBJ1-5
cdr3_aa: CASSQMLDQPQHF; cdr3_nt: TGTGCCAGCAGCCAAATGCTGGATCAGCCCCAGCATTTT; v_call: TRBV3-1/TRBV3-2; clone_size: .; d_call: .; j_call: TRBJ1-5
cdr3_aa: CASSRTSEKLFF; cdr3_nt: TGCGCCAGCAGCCGGACATCTGAAAAACTGTTTTTT; v_call: TRBV5-1; clone_size: once; d_call: .; j_call: TRBJ1-4
cdr3_aa: CASSFRDGDYEQYF; cdr3_nt: TGTGCCAGTAGCTTCCGGGACGGAGACTACGAGCAGTACTTC; v_call: TRBV19; clone_size: .; d_call: .; j_call: TRBJ2-7
cdr3_aa: CASSRDISGTYEQYF; cdr3_nt: TGCGCCAGCAGCCGGGATATTAGCGGGACCTACGAGCAGTACTTC; v_call: TRBV4-1; clone_size: .; d_call: TRBD2; j_call: TRBJ2-7